This T cell receptor (beta chain) is drawn from a study of blood T cell repertoires in COVID-19 (dated by TCRdb to about 2020). The study in broad terms: Collaborator samples came from the United States, Italy and Spain and covered acute and convalescent phases of COVID-19. The prospective study material was composed of cDNA or gDNA derived from T cells, B-cell-depleted T cells, or PBMCs. Subjects who had been exposed to COVID-19, were actively infected with it, or had recovered from it provided the deeply sampled blood TCRbeta repertoires that made up the dataset. The repertoires were released in a freely available public database meant as a resource for research on the immune response to SARS-CoV-2. The samples were drawn from the first 160 participants of the ongoing ImmuneRACE study and from over a thousand subjects provided by 6 global collaborators. Nearly every sample came with metadata listing a de-identified subject ID, COVID-19 status, age in years and sex. HLA class I and class II types, where available, came from metadata supplied by the sample provider rather than from assay-based typing. On the study overall, not on this receptor specifically: How much clinical and demographic metadata was included differed by source and by participant, and the metadata was provided uncurated.

TCRbeta CDR3 regions were amplified from genomic DNA using the immunoSEQ Assay, a bias-controlled multiplex PCR. In the source study's methods: The number of nucleated cells in each sample was estimated from the amplification of reference gene primers within the assay. Sequence reads were collapsed and filtered to measure the absolute abundance of every unique TCRbeta CDR3 rearrangement. For each sample, productive Simpson clonality was calculated as the square root of Simpson's diversity index over productive rearrangements. Held by TCRdb, this immuneACCESS table contains in-frame sequences only and omits some clones. Under half of the omission traces to an unresolved V gene where checked; the cause of the rest is unknown. That table is the source of V, J and clone size, and D and trimming were worked out from the DNA. Counted in this sample were some 120,000 clones; around 80% of them appeared once. The top ten clones comprise 10% to 15% of the sample.

Of note for this clone: What antigen it recognizes has not been identified. No quality values exist for individual bases; no much larger clone is one base distant.

For this chain, trimming is 0 bases at the V end and 7 bases at the J end, and the number of junction bases without a gene match is 11. CDR1 and CDR2, per the germline V gene, are MNHEY and SVGAGI. The CDR3 runs 16 amino acids, cysteine and phenylalanine included. The read is trimmed to its CDR3 DNA, 48 bases read in frame from base 1. Whole blood was collected in K2EDTA tubes by collaborating institutions according to the institutions' own protocols. Collaborator samples were shipped for TCRbeta analysis as frozen whole blood, isolated PBMCs, or DNA extracted from either sample type. Material: peripheral blood. The TCR sequence derives from a woman aged 55-70 years with acute or convalescent COVID-19. The rearrangement joined TRBV6-5 to TRBJ1-2; 7 bases in between match TRBD1. The CDR3 region: CASSYSRTGPMPGYTF. The bases read TGTGCCAGCAGTTACTCACGGACAGGACCGATGCCTGGCTACACCTTC.